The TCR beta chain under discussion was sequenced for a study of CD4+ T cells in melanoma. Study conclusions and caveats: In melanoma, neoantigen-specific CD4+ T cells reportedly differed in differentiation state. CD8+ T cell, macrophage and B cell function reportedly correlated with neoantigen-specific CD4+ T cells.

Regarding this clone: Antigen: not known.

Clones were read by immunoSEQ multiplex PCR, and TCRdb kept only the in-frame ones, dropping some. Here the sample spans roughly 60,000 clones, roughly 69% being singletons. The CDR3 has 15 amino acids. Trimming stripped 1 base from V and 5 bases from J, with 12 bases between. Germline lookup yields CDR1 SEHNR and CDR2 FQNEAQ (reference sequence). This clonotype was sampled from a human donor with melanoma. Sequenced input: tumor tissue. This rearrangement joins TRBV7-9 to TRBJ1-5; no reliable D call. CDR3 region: CASSLGPPGYQPQHF. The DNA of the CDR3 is TGTGCCAGCAGCTTAGGCCCCCCCGGGTATCAGCCCCAGCATTTT.